Below, 6 T cell receptor beta chains from the same sample are listed, as sequenced in a study of PD-1 blockade in classical Hodgkin lymphoma. Method: immunoSEQ multiplex PCR; TCRdb's copy keeps in-frame clones and lacks some. The table has approximately 44,000 clones, more than 70% seen once; the top ten hold approximately 20%. Following autologous stem cell transplantation, relapse occurred in every patient, and exposure to brentuximab vedotin varied. Sequenced material: peripheral blood mononuclear cells (PBMCs), taken at baseline. The receptors derive from a human donor with classical Hodgkin lymphoma.

The gene calls are TRBV30 and TRBJ2-3, with D perhaps being TRBD1 or TRBD2 (5 bases each). The V end was cut by 0 bases, the J end by 2 bases, with 12 bases between. The CDR3 covers 15 residues. Germline CDR1 GTSNPN, CDR2 SVGIG (reference sequence). The CDR3 sequence is CAWSVGRGYTDTQYF. In DNA, the CDR3 is TGTGCCTGGAGTGTAGGACGGGGCTACACAGATACGCAGTATTTT. The entire variable domain, with the rest obtained from reference TRBV30 and TRBJ2-3, is as follows: SQTIHQWPATLVQPVGSPLSLECTVEGTSNPNLYWYRQAAGRGLQLLFYSVGIGQISSEVPQNLSASRPQDRQFILSSKKLLLSDSGFYLCAWSVGRGYTDTQYFGPGTRLTVL.

This clone has a handful of counts. This chain uses TRBV6-1 with TRBJ1-5; D remains unclear. In germline, CDR1 is MNHNS, CDR2 SASEGT. This CDR3 has 15 amino acids. V lost 0 bases and J 3 bases, leaving 9 bases between the germline ends. The CDR3 region is CASSEAWMSNQPQHF. CDR3 coding DNA: TGTGCCAGCAGTGAAGCGTGGATGTCCAATCAGCCCCAGCATTTT.

The chain recombines TRBV6-1 with TRBJ1-1; 7 bases map to TRBD1. J was trimmed by 4 bases and V by 5 bases; bases with no gene match: 7. Looked up from germline, CDR1 is MNHNS and CDR2 is SASEGT. This CDR3 has 14 amino acids. The CDR3 DNA sequence: TGTGCCAGCAGTCCCGACAGGGCGGCCACTGAAGCTTTCTTT. Residues: CASSPDRAATEAFF.

V gene TRBV5-6 combines with J gene TRBJ2-1, with TRBD2 identical over 8 bases. The CDR3 has 16 amino acids. Germline V gene data show CDR1 as SGHDT and CDR2 as YYEEEE. J was trimmed by 7 bases and V by 4 bases; bases with no gene match: 13. The CDR3 sequence is CASSPPGSGKGNEQFF. CDR3 bases: TGTGCCAGCAGCCCCCCGGGTAGCGGGAAGGGGAATGAGCAGTTCTTC.

CDR3: CASSVLNEQYF. The CDR3 nucleotides are TGTGCCAGCAGTGTCCTAAACGAGCAGTACTTC. V is TRBV2 and J is TRBJ2-7; no clear D. Germline CDR1 SNHLY, CDR2 FYNNEI. Trimming took 4 bases from V and 5 from J, leaving 6 bases between them. The CDR3 sequence is 11 residues long.

The chain couples TRBV19 to TRBJ2-2; a weak D match, TRBD1 (6 bases). V was shortened by 4 bases and J by 4 bases, with 16 bases between the two germline ends. From germline, CDR1 is LNHDA and CDR2 SQIVND (reference sequence). The CDR3 loop spans 16 amino acids. The CDR3 sequence is CASSRRPGVGTGELFF. CDR3 DNA sequence: TGTGCCAGTAGTAGGAGGCCAGGGGTTGGCACCGGGGAGCTGTTTTTT. The full variable domain, rest sourced from reference TRBV19 and TRBJ2-2, is DGGITQSPKYLFRKEGQNVTLSCEQNLNHDAMYWYRQDPGQGLRLIYYSQIVNDFQKGDIAEGYSVSREKKESFPLTVTSAQKNPTAFYLCASSRRPGVGTGELFFGEGSRLTVL.